These T cell receptor beta chains were read from a single sample in a study of Ad26.COV2.S vaccination and SARS-CoV-2 variants. Libraries were prepared by immunoSEQ multiplex PCR; TCRdb keeps only in-frame clonotypes and omits some of them. The table includes hundreds of thousands of clones, around 86% detected once. The material sequenced was peripheral blood, taken in a trial of Ad26.COV2.S vaccine versus placebo. The receptor set was obtained from a person between 18 and 65 years old who received the Ad26.COV2.S COVID-19 vaccine or a placebo. The CDR3 runs from the conserved cysteine through the conserved F or W. The D gene is left open where the match is weak. Clone size is not always given. Where it is, it says once, few, many or a class for expanded clones.

D gene	clone size	V gene	J gene	CDR3 protein	CDR3 DNA
.	.	TRBV5-1	TRBJ2-2	CASSLVRVNTGELFF	TGCGCCAGCAGCTTGGTGCGGGTGAACACCGGGGAGCTGTTTTTT
.	once	TRBV9	TRBJ1-1	CASSVSPTGAEAFF	TGTGCCAGCAGCGTTTCACCGACGGGGGCTGAAGCTTTCTTT
.	.	TRBV19	TRBJ1-2	CASSPDRLNYGYTF	TGTGCCAGTAGTCCCGACAGGTTGAACTATGGCTACACCTTC
TRBD1	.	TRBV6-2/TRBV6-3	TRBJ2-1	CASSADRDNEQFF	TGTGCCAGCAGCGCAGACAGGGACAATGAGCAGTTCTTC
TRBD1	.	TRBV30	TRBJ2-7	CAFSLPGQEAYEQYF	TGTGCCTTCTCATTACCGGGACAGGAGGCCTACGAGCAGTACTTC
TRBD2	.	TRBV7-8	TRBJ2-3	CASSPGLAGGRDTQYF	TGTGCCAGCAGTCCGGGACTAGCGGGGGGTAGGGATACGCAGTATTTT
TRBD1	.	TRBV4-1	TRBJ1-4	CASSQGDRDTEKLFF	TGCGCCAGCAGCCAAGGGGACAGGGACACTGAAAAACTGTTTTTT
.	.	TRBV4-2	TRBJ1-5	CASSPWANQPQHF	TGTGCCAGCAGCCCGTGGGCCAATCAGCCCCAGCATTTT
.	.	TRBV19	TRBJ1-4	CASSGPEEVNEKLFF	TGTGCCAGTAGTGGCCCGGAGGAAGTTAATGAAAAACTGTTTTTT
TRBD1	.	TRBV4-3	TRBJ1-6	CASSQGDSSYNSPLHF	TGCGCCAGCAGCCAAGGGGACAGCTCCTATAATTCACCCCTCCACTTT
.	once	TRBV25-1	TRBJ1-2	CASSEFRDTGGYTF	TGTGCCAGCAGTGAATTTCGGGACACCGGTGGCTACACCTTC
.	.	TRBV28	TRBJ1-1	CASSFAGGGFEAFF	TGTGCCAGCAGTTTTGCGGGTGGGGGGTTCGAAGCTTTCTTT
TRBD2	.	TRBV10-3	TRBJ2-5	CAISLAGGRETQYF	TGTGCCATCAGCCTAGCGGGGGGCCGAGAGACCCAGTACTTC
.	.	TRBV5-1	TRBJ1-6	CASSLSMGYDNSPLHF	TGCGCCAGCAGCTTGTCGATGGGGTATGATAATTCACCCCTCCACTTT
TRBD1	.	TRBV14	TRBJ2-7	CASSQVNRGLDREQYF	TGTGCCAGCAGCCAAGTAAACAGGGGGCTTGATAGGGAGCAGTACTTC
TRBD1	.	TRBV25-1	TRBJ1-2	CASTRTGTGYTF	TGTGCCAGCACTCGGACAGGAACGGGCTACACCTTC
TRBD2	.	TRBV3-1/TRBV3-2	TRBJ2-5	CASSPGTSGGAGETQYF	TGTGCCAGCAGCCCCGGGACTAGCGGGGGGGCAGGGGAGACCCAGTACTTC
.	once	TRBV30	TRBJ2-5	CAWSAGQTQYF	TGTGCCTGGAGTGCGGGACAGACCCAGTACTTC
.	.	TRBV7-9	TRBJ1-1	CASSLAGEGTEAFF	TGTGCCAGCAGCTTAGCGGGGGAGGGCACTGAAGCTTTCTTT
.	.	TRBV12-3/TRBV12-4	TRBJ1-1	CASSRNTEAFF	TGTGCCAGCAGTAGAAACACTGAAGCTTTCTTT
.	.	TRBV7-9	TRBJ1-2	CASSLGPGWSYTF	TGTGCCAGCAGCTTAGGGCCGGGTTGGAGCTACACCTTC
.	.	TRBV5-8	TRBJ1-2	CASSLAYFNLGDYGYTF	TGTGCCAGCAGCTTGGCCTATTTCAACCTCGGGGACTATGGCTACACCTTC
TRBD1	.	TRBV6-5	TRBJ1-2	CASSLGQNYGYTF	TGTGCCAGCAGCCTGGGACAGAACTATGGCTACACCTTC
.	.	TRBV25-1	TRBJ2-7	CASSESRGSDYEQYF	TGTGCCAGCAGTGAGTCCCGGGGGTCCGACTACGAGCAGTACTTC
.	.	TRBV6-5	TRBJ2-5	CASSYPPTGGGKTQYF	TGTGCCAGCAGTTACCCCCCGACGGGGGGCGGAAAGACCCAGTACTTC
.	many	TRBV19	TRBJ2-6	CASSILTASSGANVLTF	TGTGCCAGTAGTATTTTGACAGCCAGCTCTGGGGCCAACGTCCTGACTTTC
TRBD1	.	TRBV5-6	TRBJ2-3	CASSVGQGTDTQYF	TGTGCCAGCAGCGTCGGACAGGGAACAGATACGCAGTATTTT